Described below is a single T cell receptor (beta chain) sequence and its context. Its antigen remains unknown. The sample originates from a study of shared clonotypes between healthy human individuals. Study-level information: The cohort comprised a couple of women and a few men. Their ages spanned 18 to 49 years.

Execution of the assay was at deep level. Profiled with immunoSEQ multiplex PCR; TCRdb holds only in-frame clones, not every one. The sample contains 1.4 million or so clones, 98% of which appear only once. Study-wide points: The study sampled only blood, and tissue repertoires likely differ. Shared clonotypes across all four donors exceeded non-shared ones in generation probability.

Source material: naive CD4+ T cells sorted from blood. The subset here: CD45RA+ positively selected. This TCR came from a man aged 25-45 years in good health.

The CDR3 nucleotides read TGCAGCGTTGGAGGGACAGGGATGAACACTGAAGCTTTCTTT. Encoded protein: CSVGGTGMNTEAFF. The rearrangement joins TRBV29-1 to TRBJ1-1; 9 bases align to TRBD1. The J segment lost 0 bases and the V segment lost 4 bases, leaving 3 bases of the junction unmatched. The CDR3 contains 14 residues. Germline V gene data show CDR1 as SQVTM and CDR2 as ANQGSEA.